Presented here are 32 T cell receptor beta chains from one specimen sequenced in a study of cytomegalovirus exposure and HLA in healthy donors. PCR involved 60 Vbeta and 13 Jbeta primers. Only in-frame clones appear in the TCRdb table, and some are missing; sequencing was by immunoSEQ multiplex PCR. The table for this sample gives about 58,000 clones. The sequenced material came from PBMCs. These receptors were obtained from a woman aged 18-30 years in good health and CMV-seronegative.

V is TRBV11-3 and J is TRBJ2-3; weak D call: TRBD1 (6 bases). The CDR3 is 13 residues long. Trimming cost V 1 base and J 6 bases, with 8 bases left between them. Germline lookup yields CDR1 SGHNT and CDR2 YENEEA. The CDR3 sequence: CASSLAGADTQYF. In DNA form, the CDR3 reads TGTGCCAGCAGCTTAGCAGGGGCGGATACGCAGTATTTT.

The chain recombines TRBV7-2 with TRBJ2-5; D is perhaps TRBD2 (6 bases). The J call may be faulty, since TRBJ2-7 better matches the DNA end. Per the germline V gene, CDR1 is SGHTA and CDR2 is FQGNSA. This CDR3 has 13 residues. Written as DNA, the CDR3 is TGTGCCAGCAGCTTAGTGCCTAGCGACGAGCAGTACTTC. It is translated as CASSLVPSDEQYF.

The CDR3 region is CASSLALGQGVDEQYF. The DNA for the CDR3 is TGCGCCAGCAGCTTGGCCCTGGGGCAGGGGGTGGACGAGCAGTACTTC. The chain carries TRBV5-1 and TRBJ2-7; TRBD1 aligns across 7 bases. The germline gives CDR1 SGHRS, CDR2 YFSETQ. V dropped 0 bases and J dropped 5; count of bases not matched to a gene: 11. The CDR3 totals 16 residues.

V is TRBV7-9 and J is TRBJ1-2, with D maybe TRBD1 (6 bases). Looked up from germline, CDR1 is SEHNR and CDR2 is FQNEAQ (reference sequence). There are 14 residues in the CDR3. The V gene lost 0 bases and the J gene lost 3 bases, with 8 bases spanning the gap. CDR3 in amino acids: CASSLATGHYGYTF. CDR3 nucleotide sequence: TGTGCCAGCAGCTTAGCGACAGGACACTATGGCTACACCTTC.

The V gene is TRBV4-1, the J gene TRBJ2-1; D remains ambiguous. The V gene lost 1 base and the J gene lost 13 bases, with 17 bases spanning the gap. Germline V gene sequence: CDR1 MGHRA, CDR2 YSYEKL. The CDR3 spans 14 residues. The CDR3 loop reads CASSQAPRRERQFF. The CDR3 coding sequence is TGCGCCAGCAGCCAAGCCCCTAGGAGAGAGAGACAGTTCTTC.

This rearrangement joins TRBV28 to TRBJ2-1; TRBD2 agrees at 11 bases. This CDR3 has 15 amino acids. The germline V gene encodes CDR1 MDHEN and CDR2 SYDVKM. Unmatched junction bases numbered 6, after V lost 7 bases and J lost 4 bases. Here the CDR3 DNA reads TGTGCCAGCATGACCTCTAGCGGGAGGTACAATGAGCAGTTCTTC. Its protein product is CASMTSSGRYNEQFF.

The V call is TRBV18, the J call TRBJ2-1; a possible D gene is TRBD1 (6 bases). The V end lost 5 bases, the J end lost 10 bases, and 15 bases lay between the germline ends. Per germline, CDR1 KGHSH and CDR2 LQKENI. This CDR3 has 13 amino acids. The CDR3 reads CASSTRDIGEQFF. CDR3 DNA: TGTGCCAGCTCAACCCGGGACATCGGCGAGCAGTTCTTC.

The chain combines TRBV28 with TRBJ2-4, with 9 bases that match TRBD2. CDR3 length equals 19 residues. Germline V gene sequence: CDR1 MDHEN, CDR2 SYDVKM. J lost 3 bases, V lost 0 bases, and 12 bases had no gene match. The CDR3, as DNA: TGTGCCAGCAGTTTATGGGGAATTGGGACTAGCTTGGGCAAAAACATTCAGTACTTC. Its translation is CASSLWGIGTSLGKNIQYF.

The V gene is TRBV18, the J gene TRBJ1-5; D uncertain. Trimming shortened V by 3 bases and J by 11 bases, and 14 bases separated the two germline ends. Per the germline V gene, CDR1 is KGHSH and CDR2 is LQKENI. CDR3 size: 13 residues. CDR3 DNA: TGTGCCAGCTCACCGGCGGGTGCTACGACCCAGCATTTT. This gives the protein CASSPAGATTQHF.

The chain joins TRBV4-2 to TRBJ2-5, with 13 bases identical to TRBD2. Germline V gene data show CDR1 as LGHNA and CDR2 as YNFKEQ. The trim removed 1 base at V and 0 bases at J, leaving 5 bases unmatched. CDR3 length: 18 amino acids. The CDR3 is CASSQGGTSGEYQETQYF. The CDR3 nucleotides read TGTGCCAGCAGCCAAGGTGGGACTAGCGGGGAGTACCAAGAGACCCAGTACTTC.

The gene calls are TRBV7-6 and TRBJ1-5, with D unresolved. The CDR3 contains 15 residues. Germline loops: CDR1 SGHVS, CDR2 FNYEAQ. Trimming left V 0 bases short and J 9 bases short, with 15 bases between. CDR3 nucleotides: TGTGCCAGCAGCTTAGCAGGACCGGGGTCGGGGCCCCAGCATTTT. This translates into CASSLAGPGSGPQHF.

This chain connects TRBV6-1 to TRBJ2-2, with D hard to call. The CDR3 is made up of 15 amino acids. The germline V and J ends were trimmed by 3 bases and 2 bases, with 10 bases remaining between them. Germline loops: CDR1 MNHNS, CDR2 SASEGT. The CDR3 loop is CASSERPANTGELFF. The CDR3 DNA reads TGTGCCAGCAGTGAGAGGCCAGCAAACACCGGGGAGCTGTTTTTT.

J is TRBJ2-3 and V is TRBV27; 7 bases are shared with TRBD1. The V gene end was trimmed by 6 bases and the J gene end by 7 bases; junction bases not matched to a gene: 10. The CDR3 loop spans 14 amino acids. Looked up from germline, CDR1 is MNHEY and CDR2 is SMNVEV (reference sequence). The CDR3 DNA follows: TGTGCCAGCAGCCCAGGGGGTGCTTGGAATACGCAGTATTTT. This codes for CASSPGGAWNTQYF.

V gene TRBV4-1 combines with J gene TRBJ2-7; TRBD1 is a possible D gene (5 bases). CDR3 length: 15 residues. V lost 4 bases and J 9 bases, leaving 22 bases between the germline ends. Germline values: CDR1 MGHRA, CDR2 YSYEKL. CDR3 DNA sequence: TGCGCCAGCAGCCTCGCCAGGGCTACTCCTTCTGGGCAGTACTTC. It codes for CASSLARATPSGQYF.

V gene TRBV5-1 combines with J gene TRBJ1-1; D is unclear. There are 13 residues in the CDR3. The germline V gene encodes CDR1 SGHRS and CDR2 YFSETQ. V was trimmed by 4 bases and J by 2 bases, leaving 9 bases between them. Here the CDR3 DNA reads TGCGCCAGCAGCGCTACGTTTAACACTGAAGCTTTCTTT. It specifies CASSATFNTEAFF. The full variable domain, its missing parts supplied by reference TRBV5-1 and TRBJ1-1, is KAGVTQTPRYLIKTRGQQVTLSCSPISGHRSVSWYQQTPGQGLQFLFEYFSETQRNKGNFPGRFSGRQFSNSRSEMNVSTLELGDSALYLCASSATFNTEAFFGQGTRLTVV.

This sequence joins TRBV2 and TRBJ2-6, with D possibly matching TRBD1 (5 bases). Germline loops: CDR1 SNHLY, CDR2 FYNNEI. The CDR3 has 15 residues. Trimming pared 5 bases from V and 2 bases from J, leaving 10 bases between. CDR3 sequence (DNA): TGTGCCAGCAGTTTAGACAGTACTGGGGCCAACGTCCTGACTTTC. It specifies CASSLDSTGANVLTF.

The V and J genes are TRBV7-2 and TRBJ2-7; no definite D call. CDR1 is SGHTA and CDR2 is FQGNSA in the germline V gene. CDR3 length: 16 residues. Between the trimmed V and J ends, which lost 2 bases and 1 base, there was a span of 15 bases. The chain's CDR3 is CASSLQRVGLSYEQYF. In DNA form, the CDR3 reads TGTGCCAGCAGCTTACAGCGCGTAGGCCTGTCCTACGAGCAGTACTTC.

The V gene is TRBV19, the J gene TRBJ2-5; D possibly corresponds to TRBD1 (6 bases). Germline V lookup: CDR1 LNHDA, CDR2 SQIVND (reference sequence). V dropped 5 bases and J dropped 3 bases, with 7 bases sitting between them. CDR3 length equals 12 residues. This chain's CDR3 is CASSHREETQYF. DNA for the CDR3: TGTGCCAGTAGTCACAGGGAAGAGACCCAGTACTTC.

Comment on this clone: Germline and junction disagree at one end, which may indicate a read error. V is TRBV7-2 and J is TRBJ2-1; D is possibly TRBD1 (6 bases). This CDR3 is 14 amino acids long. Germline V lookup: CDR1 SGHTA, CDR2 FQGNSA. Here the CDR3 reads CASSLVGGRDTGIF. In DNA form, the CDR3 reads TGTGCCAGCAGCTTAGTCGGCGGCCGGGACACGGGGATCTTC.

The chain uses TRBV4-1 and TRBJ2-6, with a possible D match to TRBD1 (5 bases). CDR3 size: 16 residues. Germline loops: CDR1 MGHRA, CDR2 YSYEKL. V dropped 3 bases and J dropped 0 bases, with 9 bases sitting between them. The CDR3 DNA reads TGCGCCAGCAGCCAGGACGGACACTCTGGGGCCAACGTCCTGACTTTC. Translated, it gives CASSQDGHSGANVLTF.

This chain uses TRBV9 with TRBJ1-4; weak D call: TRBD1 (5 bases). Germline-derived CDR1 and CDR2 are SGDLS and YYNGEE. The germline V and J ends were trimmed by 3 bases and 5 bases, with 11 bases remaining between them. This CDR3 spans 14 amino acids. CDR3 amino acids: CASSARGGNEKLFF. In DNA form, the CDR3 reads TGTGCCAGCAGCGCCCGCGGGGGAAATGAAAAACTGTTTTTT.

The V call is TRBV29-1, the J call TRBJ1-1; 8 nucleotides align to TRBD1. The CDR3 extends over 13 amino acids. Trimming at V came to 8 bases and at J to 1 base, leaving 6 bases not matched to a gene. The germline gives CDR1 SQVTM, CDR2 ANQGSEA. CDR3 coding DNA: TGCAGCCCGACAGGGGCTGGGAACACTGAAGCTTTCTTT. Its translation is CSPTGAGNTEAFF. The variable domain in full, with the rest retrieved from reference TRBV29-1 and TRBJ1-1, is SAVISQKPSRDICQRGTSLTIQCQVDSQVTMMFWYRQQPGQSLTLIATANQGSEATYESGFVIDKFPISRPNLTFSTLTVSNMSPEDSSIYLCSPTGAGNTEAFFGQGTRLTVV.

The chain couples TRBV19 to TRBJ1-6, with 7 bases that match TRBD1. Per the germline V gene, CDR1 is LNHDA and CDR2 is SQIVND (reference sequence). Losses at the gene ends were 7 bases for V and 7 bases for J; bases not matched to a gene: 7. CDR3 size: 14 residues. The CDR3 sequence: CASTRDSFNSPLHF. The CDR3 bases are TGTGCCAGTACTAGGGACAGTTTCAATTCACCCCTCCACTTT.

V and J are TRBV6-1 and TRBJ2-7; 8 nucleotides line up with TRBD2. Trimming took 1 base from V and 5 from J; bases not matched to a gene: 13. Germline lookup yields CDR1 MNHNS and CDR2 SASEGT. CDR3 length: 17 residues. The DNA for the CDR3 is TGTGCCAGCAGTGAAGAATGGCTGGAGCGGGAGTCAGACGAGCAGTACTTC. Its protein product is CASSEEWLERESDEQYF.

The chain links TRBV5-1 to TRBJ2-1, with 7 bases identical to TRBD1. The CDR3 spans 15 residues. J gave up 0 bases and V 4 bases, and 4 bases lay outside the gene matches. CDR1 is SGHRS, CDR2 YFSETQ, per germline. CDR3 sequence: CASSRDSYSYNEQFF. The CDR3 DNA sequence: TGCGCCAGCAGCAGGGACAGCTACTCCTACAATGAGCAGTTCTTC. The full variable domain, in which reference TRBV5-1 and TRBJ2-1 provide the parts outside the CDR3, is KAGVTQTPRYLIKTRGQQVTLSCSPISGHRSVSWYQQTPGQGLQFLFEYFSETQRNKGNFPGRFSGRQFSNSRSEMNVSTLELGDSALYLCASSRDSYSYNEQFFGPGTRLTVL.

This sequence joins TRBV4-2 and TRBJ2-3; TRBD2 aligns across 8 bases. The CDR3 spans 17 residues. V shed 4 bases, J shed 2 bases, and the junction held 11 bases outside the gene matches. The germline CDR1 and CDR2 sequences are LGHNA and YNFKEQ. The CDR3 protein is CASSRGSTGGATDTQYF. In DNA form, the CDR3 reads TGTGCCAGCAGCCGAGGGTCGACGGGAGGGGCCACAGATACGCAGTATTTT.

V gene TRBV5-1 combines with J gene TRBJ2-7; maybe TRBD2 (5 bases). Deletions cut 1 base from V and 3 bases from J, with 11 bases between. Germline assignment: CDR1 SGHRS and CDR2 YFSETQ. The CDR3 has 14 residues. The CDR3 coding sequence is TGCGCCAGCAGCTTGTTGAGTGAGGGCTACGAGCAGTACTTC. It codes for CASSLLSEGYEQYF.

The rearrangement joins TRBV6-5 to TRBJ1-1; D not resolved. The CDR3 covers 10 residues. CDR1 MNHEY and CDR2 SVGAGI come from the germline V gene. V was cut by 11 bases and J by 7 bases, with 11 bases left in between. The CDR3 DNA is TGTGCCCAGCGGACCCGTGAAGCTTTCTTT. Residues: CAQRTREAFF.

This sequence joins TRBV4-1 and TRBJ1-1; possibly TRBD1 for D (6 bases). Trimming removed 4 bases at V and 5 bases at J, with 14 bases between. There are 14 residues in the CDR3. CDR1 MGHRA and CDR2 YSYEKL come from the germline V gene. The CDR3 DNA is TGCGCCAGCAGCCGAGAACAGGGATTGACTGAAGCTTTCTTT. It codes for CASSREQGLTEAFF.

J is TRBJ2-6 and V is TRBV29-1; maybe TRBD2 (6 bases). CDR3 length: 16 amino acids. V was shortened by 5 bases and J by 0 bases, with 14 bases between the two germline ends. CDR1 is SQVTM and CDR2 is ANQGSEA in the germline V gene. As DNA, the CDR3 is TGCAGCGTTTTCGGGGGACGGTTCTCTGGGGCCAACGTCCTGACTTTC. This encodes CSVFGGRFSGANVLTF.

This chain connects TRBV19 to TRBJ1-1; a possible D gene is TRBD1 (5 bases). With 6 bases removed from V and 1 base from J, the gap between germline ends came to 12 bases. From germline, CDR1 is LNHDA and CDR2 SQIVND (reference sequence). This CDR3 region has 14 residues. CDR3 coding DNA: TGTGCCAGTAGGTCACAGGCGTCGAACACTGAAGCTTTCTTT. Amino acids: CASRSQASNTEAFF.

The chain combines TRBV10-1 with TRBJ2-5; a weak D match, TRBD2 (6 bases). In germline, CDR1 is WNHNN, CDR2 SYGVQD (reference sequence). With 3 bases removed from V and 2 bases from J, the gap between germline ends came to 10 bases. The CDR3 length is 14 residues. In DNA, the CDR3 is TGCGCCAGCAGTGACCTAGCGCCGCAAGAGACCCAGTACTTC. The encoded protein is CASSDLAPQETQYF.